One sample yielded the 27 T cell receptor beta chains listed below, sequenced in a study of T-cell memory formation after mild COVID-19. TCRdb re-derived calls from the 5' RACE reads in MiXCR, one entry per CDR3 protein. The repertoire holds under 110,000 distinct CDR3 sequences, with around 12% as singletons. The material sequenced was PBMCs or a T cell subset sorted from them (not recorded which). Every receptor here comes from an adult woman who had mild COVID-19 (a few samples of this study predate the infection). Cell type and time point are not known.

J is TRBJ2-5 and V is TRBV21-1; the table's D call TRBD1 went unverified against the DNA. TRBV21-1 is deemed a pseudogene. The length of the CDR3 is 16 residues. CDR3 region: CASSIQGLEPQETQYF. The CDR3, as DNA: TGTGCCAGCAGTATACAGGGTCTGGAACCGCAAGAGACCCAGTACTTC.

This clonotype appeared many times. The genes are TRBV4-3 and TRBJ2-2, with 11 positions matching TRBD1. Germline CDR1 LGHNA, CDR2 YSLEER. This CDR3 is built from 17 residues. Trimming cost V 1 base and J 5 bases; bases outside gene matches: 6. CDR3 nucleotide sequence: TGCGCCAGCAGCCAAGGTGCCGGGACAGGGGGGACCGGGGAGCTGTTTTTT. Its protein is CASSQGAGTGGTGELFF.

This clonotype was counted only a few times. This rearrangement joins TRBV9 to TRBJ2-5; 7 bases match TRBD2. J was trimmed by 3 bases and V by 6 bases; bases with no gene match: 20. The CDR3 extends over 18 amino acids. CDR1 and CDR2 (germline): SGDLS, YYNGEE. In DNA, the CDR3 is TGTGCCAGCACCTATTTAGGGAGGGAGTCTTCTCGTAAAGAGACCCAGTACTTC. Protein: CASTYLGRESSRKETQYF.

This clonotype has ten or more counts. The genes are TRBV15 and TRBJ2-2; D is ambiguous. The CDR3 consists of 16 residues. Germline CDR1 and CDR2: LNHNV and YYDKDF (reference sequence). Trimming stripped 5 bases from V and 4 bases from J, with 17 bases between. The chain's CDR3 is CATSLGSGPSTGELFF. CDR3 DNA sequence: TGTGCCACCAGCCTTGGCTCCGGGCCTTCCACCGGGGAGCTGTTTTTT.

This clonotype was observed a handful of times. This rearrangement joins TRBV7-6 to TRBJ2-2; D not resolved. The CDR3 has 13 residues. Germline CDR1 and CDR2: SGHVS and FNYEAQ. V dropped 4 bases and J dropped 3 bases, with 6 bases sitting between them. The CDR3 nucleotides read TGTGCCAGCAGCTCCTATTACACCGGGGAGCTGTTTTTT. Protein product: CASSSYYTGELFF.

This clonotype came up a few times. J is TRBJ2-1 and V is TRBV5-1; D call uncertain. CDR1 and CDR2 from the germline V gene are SGHRS and YFSETQ. The germline V and J ends were trimmed by 3 bases and 9 bases, with 16 bases remaining between them. The CDR3 runs to 14 residues. The CDR3 loop reads CASSSENALGEQFF. CDR3 sequence (DNA): TGCGCCAGCAGCTCAGAGAACGCCCTCGGTGAGCAGTTCTTC.

This rearrangement joins TRBV12-3 or TRBV12-4 to TRBJ2-3; D is ambiguous. The CDR3 is 13 residues long. The germline V and J ends were trimmed by 5 bases and 4 bases, with 10 bases remaining between them. This chain's CDR3 is CASSPQLADTQYF. In DNA form, the CDR3 reads TGTGCCAGCAGTCCTCAACTGGCAGATACGCAGTATTTT.

The rearrangement uses TRBV24-1 and TRBJ2-1, with D tentatively TRBD1 or TRBD2 (5 bases each). CDR1 and CDR2 from the germline V gene are KGHDR and SFDVKD. V was clipped by 6 bases and J by 9 bases, with 17 bases between them. The CDR3 loop spans 14 amino acids. The CDR3 loop is CATSPGPGFREQFF. Here the CDR3 DNA reads TGTGCCACCAGTCCGGGGCCAGGGTTCCGTGAGCAGTTCTTC.

This clonotype came up a few times. The chain recombines TRBV12-3 or TRBV12-4 with TRBJ2-3; 8 nucleotides align to TRBD2. V lost 6 bases and J lost 3; bases outside the gene matches: 8. The CDR3 has 15 amino acids. CDR3 coding DNA: TGTGCCAGCAGCCCCAGCGGGAGTGGGACAGATACGCAGTATTTT. This gives the protein CASSPSGSGTDTQYF.

The gene calls are TRBV4-3 and TRBJ2-2; TRBD2 matches 8 bases. Germline-derived CDR1 and CDR2 are LGHNA and YSLEER. The V and J ends lost 4 bases and 4 bases, in that order; junction bases with no gene match: 5. The CDR3 length is 15 residues. CDR3 loop: CASSPASGFTGELFF. Written as DNA, the CDR3 is TGCGCCAGCAGCCCGGCTAGCGGGTTCACCGGGGAGCTGTTTTTT.

The chain carries TRBV24-1 and TRBJ2-5; perhaps TRBD2 as D (5 bases). The CDR3 loop spans 15 amino acids. From germline, CDR1 is KGHDR and CDR2 SFDVKD. V gave up 5 bases and J gave up 0 bases, with 12 bases separating them. CDR3 nucleotides: TGTGCCACCAGTGCAGTACTCGGGAACCAAGAGACCCAGTACTTC. This translates into CATSAVLGNQETQYF.

The chain recombines TRBV7-9 with TRBJ1-2, with TRBD1 as a possible D gene (6 bases). The V gene's germline CDR1 is SEHNR and CDR2 FQNEAQ (reference sequence). Trimming cost V 5 bases and J 10 bases, with 29 bases left between them. The CDR3 has 17 amino acids. This chain's CDR3 is CASSPGPDRNDNRSYTF. DNA of the CDR3: TGTGCCAGCAGCCCAGGACCCGACAGGAACGACAATCGATCCTACACCTTC.

The chain is built from TRBV20-1 and TRBJ1-1; tentatively, D is TRBD1 (5 bases). Germline lookup yields CDR1 DFQATT and CDR2 SNEGSKA (reference sequence). V lost 0 bases and J lost 5, with 7 bases in between. The CDR3 runs 12 residues. CDR3 in amino acids: CSARDEGTEAFF. CDR3 sequence (DNA): TGCAGTGCTAGAGATGAGGGGACTGAAGCTTTCTTT.

This clonotype has a count of ten or more. This chain uses TRBV7-9 with TRBJ2-3, with 8 bases matching TRBD1. Germline assignment: CDR1 SEHNR and CDR2 FQNEAQ (reference sequence). V dropped 5 bases and J dropped 5; count of bases not matched to a gene: 6. The length of the CDR3 is 14 residues. The DNA for the CDR3 is TGTGCCAGCAGCACCGTGACAGGGGTAGATACGCAGTATTTT. It codes for CASSTVTGVDTQYF.

This clonotype was detected ten times or more. V gene TRBV2 combines with J gene TRBJ2-7; 7 nucleotides agree with TRBD1. The junction had 7 bases not matched to a gene; V was cut back by 2 bases and J by 3 bases. CDR1 and CDR2 (germline): SNHLY, FYNNEI. The CDR3 loop spans 15 amino acids. The CDR3 DNA follows: TGTGCCAGCAGTGAATATCAGGGGGTAGTCTACGAGCAGTACTTC. It specifies CASSEYQGVVYEQYF.

This chain connects TRBV30 to TRBJ2-6, with D perhaps matching TRBD2 (6 bases). Trimming left V 3 bases short and J 0 bases short, with 15 bases between. Germline V CDR1 and CDR2: GTSNPN, SVGIG (reference sequence). This CDR3 contains 17 residues. The CDR3: CAWRKYRGSSGANVLTF. CDR3 sequence (DNA): TGTGCCTGGAGAAAGTATCGGGGGAGCTCTGGGGCCAACGTCCTGACTTTC.

This clonotype was counted only a few times. The chain has TRBV5-1 and TRBJ2-1, with D possibly TRBD2 on 6 matching bases. Germline lookup yields CDR1 SGHRS and CDR2 YFSETQ. The CDR3 covers 15 residues. V lost 4 bases and J 5 bases, leaving 16 bases between the germline ends. CDR3 sequence (DNA): TGCGCCAGCAGCCCGCTTTTTGGGGAGGACAATGAGCAGTTCTTC. It codes for CASSPLFGEDNEQFF.

In its sample, this clonotype was seen a few times. This chain links TRBV7-2 with TRBJ2-3; 7 bases map to TRBD2. Losses at the gene ends were 0 bases for V and 3 bases for J; bases not matched to a gene: 6. This CDR3 comprises 16 residues. Germline lookup yields CDR1 SGHTA and CDR2 FQGNSA. The CDR3 is CASSLARGEGTDTQYF. The CDR3 bases are TGTGCCAGCAGCTTAGCTCGGGGGGAGGGGACAGATACGCAGTATTTT.

In its sample, this clonotype was seen a few times. The chain links TRBV4-1 to TRBJ2-7; 7 positions agree with TRBD1. The junction had 10 bases not matched to a gene; V was cut back by 8 bases and J by 3 bases. The CDR3 consists of 14 residues. Germline-derived CDR1 and CDR2 are MGHRA and YSYEKL. The CDR3 DNA reads TGCGCCAGCCGACGGACAGGAGAGGACTACGAGCAGTACTTC. Its translation: CASRRTGEDYEQYF.

This clonotype was seen ten or more times. This sequence joins TRBV7-9 and TRBJ2-7; D call uncertain. Between the trimmed V and J ends, which lost 4 bases and 5 bases, there was a span of 9 bases. Germline V gene sequence: CDR1 SEHNR, CDR2 FQNEAQ (reference sequence). The CDR3 consists of 12 residues. CDR3 region: CASSSSVHEQYF. The DNA for the CDR3 is TGTGCCAGCAGCTCTTCTGTCCACGAGCAGTACTTC.

This clonotype was recorded a few times. The V and J genes are TRBV19 and TRBJ2-7; D is unresolved. The ends were cut back, 0 bases at V and 3 bases at J, with 9 bases in the middle. The germline gives CDR1 LNHDA, CDR2 SQIVND (reference sequence). The CDR3 extends over 14 amino acids. CDR3 in DNA: TGTGCCAGTAGTATAGACTATGGAGACTACGAGCAGTACTTC. It codes for CASSIDYGDYEQYF.

This clonotype occurred many times. The chain employs TRBV7-9 and TRBJ1-2; the D gene is possibly TRBD1 (5 bases). Germline V CDR1 and CDR2: SEHNR, FQNEAQ (reference sequence). The CDR3 is 16 residues long. Trimming took off 5 bases at V and 2 bases at J, with 18 bases between the two ends. CDR3 sequence reads: CASSALPLTDNYGYTF. Written as DNA, the CDR3 is TGTGCCAGCAGCGCTCTCCCCCTGACAGACAACTATGGCTACACCTTC.

The gene calls are TRBV4-1 and TRBJ2-5; 8 positions agree with TRBD2. The CDR3 is 14 residues long. Germline values: CDR1 MGHRA, CDR2 YSYEKL. V gave up 1 base and J gave up 3 bases; unmatched junction bases: 1. The CDR3 DNA reads TGCGCCAGCAGCCAAGGGGGACTAGAAGAGACCCAGTACTTC. Its protein is CASSQGGLEETQYF.

The CDR3 DNA reads TGTGCCAGCAGCTCAAGGACGTTAGAGGGAGGTTGGGCGCAGTATTTT. Its translation: CASSSRTLEGGWAQYF. The chain uses TRBV5-4 and TRBJ2-3, with D possibly matching TRBD2 (6 bases). CDR3 length equals 16 residues. V lost 3 bases and J lost 10, with 24 bases in between. From germline, CDR1 is SGHNT and CDR2 YYREEE (reference sequence).

V and J are TRBV12-5 and TRBJ2-5, with a possible D match to TRBD2 (5 bases). The germline V and J ends were trimmed by 8 bases and 4 bases, with 11 bases remaining between them. In germline, CDR1 is LGHNT, CDR2 FRNRAP. The CDR3 runs to 12 residues. CDR3 nucleotide sequence: TGTGCTAGTCAAGAGGGCCGAGAGACCCAGTACTTC. Protein: CASQEGRETQYF.

The gene calls are TRBV27 and TRBJ2-7; 11 nucleotides match TRBD2. This CDR3 is built from 14 residues. Germline assignment: CDR1 MNHEY and CDR2 SMNVEV (reference sequence). V shed 4 bases, J shed 6 bases, and the junction held 5 bases outside the gene matches. CDR3 protein: CASSSTGLAVEQYF. CDR3 DNA sequence: TGTGCCAGCAGTTCCACGGGACTAGCGGTCGAGCAGTACTTC.

Ten or more counts support this clonotype. The chain is built from TRBV6-5 and TRBJ2-7; no firm D call. Germline V gene lookup returns CDR1 MNHEY and CDR2 SVGAGI. The CDR3 sequence is 15 residues long. Trimming stripped 0 bases from V and 3 bases from J, with 12 bases between. CDR3 in DNA: TGTGCCAGCAGTTACTCGATCTCTTGGGGCTACGAGCAGTACTTC. Translating it yields CASSYSISWGYEQYF.